This TCR beta chain was observed in a study of blood T cell repertoires in COVID-19. Across the whole study: Sources were T cells, B-cell-depleted T cells, or PBMCs; the material itself was cDNA or gDNA.

Method: immunoSEQ multiplex PCR; TCRdb's copy keeps in-frame clones and lacks some. The data hold approximately 190,000 clones, with 65% to 85% observed a single time. Enrolled through a virtual design, the participants were between about 18 and 100 years of age and came from under 30 US areas. Deletions cut 7 bases from V and 1 base from J, with 13 bases between. Germline lookup yields CDR1 MNHEY and CDR2 SVGAGI. The CDR3 extends over 14 amino acids. Sequencing input: PBMCs or T cells enriched from blood (not recorded which). The chain recombines TRBV6-5 with TRBJ1-1, with D tentatively TRBD1 (5 bases). This sequence was found in a woman under 40 who had been exposed to COVID-19. The CDR3 loop reads CASNPIGGNTEAFF. The CDR3, as DNA: TGTGCCAGCAACCCCATCGGGGGGAACACTGAAGCTTTCTTT.